This T cell receptor (beta chain) was captured by sequencing in a study of T cell responses to AZD1222 COVID-19 vaccine. Whole-study results and caveats: Repertoires in all cases were sampled only once the peak T cell response had passed.

Profiled with immunoSEQ multiplex PCR; TCRdb holds only in-frame clones, not every one. Here the sample spans about 97,000 clones, 70% to 90% being singletons. A single count supports this clone. Its antigen is as yet unknown. This TCR was sampled from an adult in good health. Sequencing was performed on peripheral blood, taken on day 0 of AZD1222 vaccination.

This CDR3 is CASSSFQGRNSYEQYF. The DNA for the CDR3 is TGTGCCAGCAGCTCATTTCAGGGGAGGAACTCCTACGAGCAGTACTTC. The chain recombines TRBV11-3 with TRBJ2-7; the D call may be TRBD1 or TRBD2 (6 bases each). V gave up 4 bases and J gave up 0 bases, with 16 bases separating them. The CDR3 has 16 residues. The V gene's germline CDR1 is SGHNT and CDR2 YENEEA.